This paragraph covers one TCR beta chain sequence. Its specificity is not known. This sample was included in a study of tumor-infiltrating lymphocytes in glioblastoma multiforme. Study outcomes and limitations: Detected clone frequencies may not reflect cell counts, being RNA-based. The T cells in this sample were not sorted into functional subsets. Only one glioblastoma patient had TCR and mutation analysis.

TCRB libraries came from RNA via three nested multiplex PCR rounds. No unique molecular identifiers were described for these TCRB libraries. TCRdb independently ran MiXCR on the multiplex PCR reads; one entry per CDR3 protein. This sample carries just under 20,000 distinct CDR3 sequences, 65% to 75% of them seen once, and the ten largest clones take about 20%. Germline trimming cut 0 bases from V and 3 bases from J; bases unmatched to any gene: 11. Germline loops: CDR1 DFQATT, CDR2 SNEGSKA (reference sequence). The CDR3 totals 18 residues. The sequencing input was peripheral blood. The receptor's source is a male donor with glioblastoma. The chain links TRBV20-1 to TRBJ2-7; 13 positions match TRBD2. The CDR3 nucleotides read TGCAGTGCTAGAGATTTCCAGGGGACTAGCGGGACCGTCTACGAGCAGTACTTC. It codes for CSARDFQGTSGTVYEQYF.